This T cell receptor (beta chain) was found in a study of long-term antiretroviral therapy in people with HIV. Study-level results: Specimen acquisition occurred between 2004 and 2017, potentially under older ART regimens. Those clones which expanded before ART made up the dominant part of the repertoire at all time points.

This CDR3 spans 16 amino acids. CDR1 and CDR2 (germline): SGHTA, FQGNSA. V lost 1 base and J lost 3, with 13 bases in between. Sequencing used immunoSEQ v3.0 at survey level. This table comes from immunoSEQ multiplex PCR, and its TCRdb copy is limited to in-frame clones, with some not included. The sample includes over 30,000 clones, approximately 85% of them seen just once. About this clone: What it binds is unknown.

Before DNA extraction, roughly 0.9-11 million cryopreserved PBMC were held in the samples. The specimen comprised unsorted PBMCs, sampled 3.1 years after starting antiretroviral therapy. This clonotype was obtained from a woman aged 45-59 years with HIV. This chain joins TRBV7-2 and TRBJ1-5, with D perhaps TRBD1 (5 bases). CDR3 residues: CASSLVVGQANQPQHF. In DNA form, the CDR3 reads TGTGCCAGCAGCTTAGTGGTGGGGCAGGCCAATCAGCCCCAGCATTTT.